The present entry profiles one T cell receptor beta chain with its context. Its antigen is unknown. It has no much larger one-base neighbor in the sample; base qualities were not kept. These data originate in a study of cytomegalovirus exposure and HLA in healthy donors (dated by TCRdb to about 2017). The study in broad terms: An earlier analysis of roughly 610 of the donors reported under 300 Gb of sequence data and 117 million unique TCR beta sequences obtained from some 200 million T cells. An early release covering about 600 HLA-typed donors comprised approximately 300 gigabases of sequencing data and around 80 million unique TCR sequences. Of the approximately 400 genotyped donors, over 70% fell in the genetic ancestry cluster associated with self-reported Caucasian donors. The study aimed to test whether cataloging public T cell receptors could reveal signatures of past pathogen exposure. The T cell repertoires of roughly 660 subjects were profiled by immunosequencing and related to cytomegalovirus serostatus. Along with the roughly 670-subject first cohort, a separate validation cohort of more than 90 different subjects was used. High-throughput TCR immunosequencing, statistical association of individual TCRs with disease status, and machine learning were combined to predict cytomegalovirus infection status. In a later analysis, previously published TCR beta repertoires from some 640 donors were re-analyzed and high-resolution HLA genotyping was added so that TCR occurrence patterns could be studied. The later analysis used no new phenotypic data to find candidate immune exposures, relying instead on TCR beta sequences and their occurrence across donors. An earlier analysis of roughly 600 of the donors used high-throughput TCR beta sequencing to judge whether each TCR beta V gene segment behaved as functional or pseudogenic. Donor age, sex, ethnicity and CMV serostatus were compiled alongside the repertoire data. In a later genetic analysis, genome-wide SNP genotypes for about three fifths of the roughly 670 donors were used, and that subset was treated as a discovery cohort. All discovery cohort repertoires had been generated on a single sequencing platform. HLA typing included class I and class II loci at four-digit resolution. Typing coverage varied by locus: roughly 620-640 donors for A, B, C, DRB1 and DQB1; roughly 560 for DQA1; approximately 570 for DPA1; approximately 470 for DPB1. Five DR-DQ haplotypes were handled as single units for association and clustering, since linkage in the cohort was strong. Among 300 to 450 genotyped donors of the cohort, an average of approximately 230,000 unique TCR beta nucleotide sequences were sequenced per donor, 15% to 20% of them non-productive.

Libraries came from the immunoSEQ multiplex PCR assay. A mixture of 60 forward primers for TCR Vbeta segments and 13 reverse primers for TCR Jbeta segments was used in the multiplex PCR. The CDR3 region of rearranged TCR beta genes was amplified from genomic DNA with a multiplex PCR assay. On the Illumina HiSeq System, the amplified TCR beta libraries were sequenced as 87-base-pair reads. The original pipeline was this. A later analysis tallied roughly 80 million unique TCR beta chains across the 700 or so repertoires, and about 10 million of those chains were shared by two or more donors. A nearest-neighbor algorithm error-corrected the raw reads and collapsed the reads into unique sequences, merging closely related sequences to remove PCR and sequencing errors. CDR3 sequences were aligned to IMGT reference sequences to assign V, D and J gene segments. For a sequence to be retained, a match of at least six nucleotides was required to both a V gene segment and a J gene segment. Rearrangements were called productive when the CDR3 lacked stop codons and stayed in frame with V and J; all others were non-productive. Following IMGT convention, CDR3 was defined as the stretch from the second conserved V-encoded cysteine to the conserved J-encoded phenylalanine. Sequences without an unambiguous match to a single V gene segment were excluded from the earlier analysis of about 640 of the donors. An earlier analysis of a few hundred of the donors called V segments functional above 56.7% productive rearrangements and segregating when the between-donor standard deviation exceeded 5%. A statistical classification framework was developed to diagnose cytomegalovirus status using the catalog of TCR beta chain sequences. In a later analysis, TCR nucleotide sequences were compared against IMGT/GENE-DB human TR gene sequences so that V and J genes could be assigned. The TCRdist pipeline was used in a later analysis to assign CDR3 sequences and most-parsimonious VDJ recombination scenarios. In a later analysis, each TCR beta chain was defined by its CDR3 amino acid sequence together with its V-gene family, and reads without a unique V-gene family were excluded. To address suspected cross-contamination and a sequencing artifact, a later analysis removed 592 highly shared, low-generation-probability nucleotide sequences. A later analysis calculated a clonal expansion index for each public chain from normalized within-repertoire ranks of inferred template counts. In a later analysis, generation probabilities were computed with a VDJ recombination model fitted to out-of-frame rearrangements, and the resulting probabilities were checked against IGoR. In a later analysis, hypergeometric tests were used to score TCR-TCR, TCR-HLA and TCR-CMV co-occurrence, with a repertoire-size bias correction applied to TCR pairs. A later analysis estimated false discovery rates by permuting HLA or CMV assignments 20 times. In a later analysis, co-occurring TCRs were grouped using DBSCAN, with TCRdist sequence similarity added in when clustering inside HLA-allele-positive subsets. For co-occurrence clustering, repertoires with fewer than 30,000 or more than 120,000 public chains were excluded, along with about five repertoires with anomalous nucleotide sharing. Imported from immuneACCESS, the table was reduced by TCRdb to in-frame sequences with V and J called. These copies leave out some clones; in studies compared against another copy, an unresolved V gene accounts for under half, and the cause of the remainder is not known. D and trimming were read from the DNA, whereas the V and J calls and clone size are those reported in that table. The sample table contains fewer than 350,000 clones; only one count was recorded for over 85% of them. The ten largest clonotypes hold about 2% of the sample.

In total, roughly 670 healthy bone marrow donors made up the cohort. Cohort members were all nominally healthy when sampled, although unrecorded immune exposures were likely present. The donor tested CMV seronegative, placing the donor among the 350 or so seronegative members of the cohort. Each donor provided a peripheral blood sample, and peripheral blood mononuclear cells were used for TCR beta sequencing. Genomic DNA extraction from the blood cell samples was performed with the Qiagen DNeasy Blood Extraction Kit. Via the germline V gene, CDR1 is MNHEY and CDR2 SVGAGI. Here V drops 5 bases and J drops 4 bases, and the junction holds 5 bases not matched to any gene. The CDR3, cysteine through phenylalanine, is 14 amino acids long. Of the read, only the CDR3 DNA is kept; its 42 bases are in frame from base 1. General study outcomes and caveats: In a later genetic analysis, a missense DCLRE1C variant was associated with V-gene and J-gene trimming of TCR beta chains, and the association was replicated in an independent cohort. In both the original and validation cohorts, the classifier was reported to diagnose cytomegalovirus status with high specificity and sensitivity. In a later analysis, several top co-occurrence clusters were reported to appear linked to parvovirus B19, influenza, CMV and Epstein-Barr virus. At a false discovery rate of 0.05, a later analysis linked some 17,000 TCR beta sequences to specific HLA alleles. In a later genetic analysis, fewer N-insertions in productive TCRs were reported among donors in an Asian-associated ancestry cluster than the roughly 700-donor mean. A further reported finding was that TCR beta sequences accurately predicted the HLA-A and HLA-B alleles for most subjects in the first cohort. In an earlier analysis of about 540 of the donors, most TCR beta V segments were observed in productive rearrangements about 90% or about 30% of the time, broadly matching IMGT annotations. Because the 87-base-pair reads could not distinguish some IMGT-functional V segments, including TRBV6-2 and TRBV6-3, those segments were excluded. While some public TCRs were present in many individuals, most TCR sequences turned up only very rarely across donors. According to the authors, the approach could potentially be generalized to other disease states and immunological phenotypes. Because HLA typing was missing for some donors at each locus, association tests included only the typed subset. The only immune exposure information available for the cohort was CMV serostatus. In a later analysis, most CMV-associated TCR beta chains were found to appear HLA-restricted, with HLA associations seemingly driven largely by CMV exposure. The presence/absence analyses assumed that sequencing depth was roughly uniform across donors, and that assumption may not be true. Linkage disequilibrium might explain the correlated functional status among segregating V segments, but an unknown experimental factor could not be ruled out. A total of 164 TCR beta chains were listed by the study as associated with cytomegalovirus. In a later analysis, HLA-associated TCR beta chains were found to be more clonally expanded and to have lower generation probabilities than equally common non-associated chains. The sequencing pipeline was judged likely to have produced a cluster of highly shared sequence variants as a technical artifact. The earlier analysis of 450 to 700 of the donors excluded seventeen rarely observed V segments, including chromosome 9 orphons, because counts were too low. In a later analysis, the rate of TCR association differed among HLA loci, with DRB1 alleles having the most associated TCRs and HLA-C alleles having the fewest. In this cohort, only TCR beta chains were sequenced, and detectable features were limited by the absence of alpha or paired-chain data. When HLA alleles, especially DR and DQ, strongly co-occurred, TCR associations were difficult to assign to individual alleles. In vitro tests confirmed that a few of the cytomegalovirus-associated TCR beta chains recognize cytomegalovirus antigens.

The chain joins TRBV6-5 to TRBJ2-4, with 7 bases in between that match TRBD2. The source of this sequence is a woman between 18 and 29 years old in good health and CMV-seronegative. The specimen was PBMCs. At the DNA level, the sequence is TGTGCCAGCAGTCTCAACGGGGGGAAAAACATTCAGTACTTC. Its protein reads: CASSLNGGKNIQYF.